The next 29 T cell receptor beta chains were all read from a single sample in a study of human T cells and chemical hapten exposure. MiXCR, run by TCRdb on the RACE reads, gives a single entry per CDR3 protein. This sample has approximately 89,000 distinct CDR3 sequences, with 10% found just once. Time point denoted: patch test 2, 6 weeks after DPC sensitization. The treatment was: therapeutic diphenylcyclopropenone sensitization with weekly scalp DPC. The sequencing here drew on whole blood, taken in connection with sensitization to the hapten diphenylcyclopropenone (DPC). The receptors here all came from a woman aged 25 to 39 with alopecia areata. Some clones in this sample may be carry-over from other donors' samples.

This clonotype was seen many times. V and J are TRBV7-7 and TRBJ2-6, with 7 positions matching TRBD1. This CDR3 contains 15 residues. The V gene's germline CDR1 is SSHAT and CDR2 FNYEAQ (reference sequence). Trimming took 8 bases from V and 2 from J; bases not matched to a gene: 6. In DNA, the CDR3 is TGTGCCAGCGGACCAGGGGGAACTGGGGCCAACGTCCTGACTTTC. It specifies CASGPGGTGANVLTF.

This clonotype was seen repeatedly, ten times or more. J is TRBJ2-3 and V is TRBV28; no clear D. The germline V gene has CDR1 MDHEN and CDR2 SYDVKM. Trimming cost V 8 bases and J 2 bases, with 8 bases left between them. The CDR3 loop spans 12 amino acids. The CDR3 region has the DNA TGTGCCAGCCGGAGTTCCACAGATACGCAGTATTTT. The encoded protein is CASRSSTDTQYF.

The J gene is TRBJ2-1, the V gene TRBV4-3, with 8 bases aligning to TRBD1. There are 15 residues in the CDR3. The trim removed 3 bases at V and 1 base at J, leaving 2 bases unmatched. Germline CDR1 and CDR2: LGHNA and YSLEER. The CDR3 coding sequence is TGCGCCAGCAGCCACAGGGGGCTTTCCTACAATGAGCAGTTCTTC. It encodes CASSHRGLSYNEQFF.

This clonotype has more than one count but fewer than ten. V usage is TRBV6-4 and J usage is TRBJ2-4; either TRBD1 or TRBD2 may fit D (7 bases each). This CDR3 contains 15 residues. V was clipped by 11 bases and J by 2 bases, with 19 bases between them. CDR1 is MRHNA, CDR2 SNTAGT, per germline. The CDR3 loop reads CAGLQGRASKNIQYF. DNA of the CDR3: TGTGCCGGATTACAGGGGAGGGCATCCAAAAACATTCAGTACTTC.

The chain employs TRBV7-9 and TRBJ2-7; D remains ambiguous. The CDR3 is 12 residues long. Between the trimmed V and J ends, which lost 5 bases and 5 bases, there was a span of 10 bases. The germline gives CDR1 SEHNR, CDR2 FQNEAQ (reference sequence). CDR3 region: CASSQGRDEQYF. The CDR3 region has the DNA TGTGCCAGCAGCCAAGGGCGAGACGAGCAGTACTTC.

This clonotype was counted ten times or more. The CDR3 coding sequence is TGTGCCAGCAGTTACCAGGGGGACATGAACACTGAAGCTTTCTTT. This encodes CASSYQGDMNTEAFF. The rearrangement links TRBV6-2 or TRBV6-3 to TRBJ1-1; TRBD1 matches at 7 bases. V lost 2 bases to trimming and J lost 0 bases; unmatched junction nucleotides: 3. The germline V gene has CDR1 MNHEY and CDR2 SVGEGT. The CDR3 covers 15 residues.

This chain uses TRBV2 with TRBJ1-1, with D perhaps TRBD1 (6 bases). Germline-derived CDR1 and CDR2 are SNHLY and FYNNEI. The CDR3 loop spans 13 amino acids. V was clipped by 8 bases and J by 0 bases, with 10 bases between them. Here the CDR3 reads CASPDSMNTEAFF. Here the CDR3 DNA reads TGTGCCAGCCCGGACAGCATGAACACTGAAGCTTTCTTT.

In this sample, this clonotype turned up many times. This CDR3 reads CASSLGLAGSLLRGETQYF. The DNA of the CDR3 is TGCGCCAGCAGCTTGGGACTAGCGGGGAGCCTATTGCGCGGGGAGACCCAGTACTTC. The chain employs TRBV5-1 and TRBJ2-5, with 11 positions matching TRBD2. The CDR3 consists of 19 residues. V shed 0 bases and J 5 bases; nucleotides not matched to a gene: 15. Germline V gene data show CDR1 as SGHRS and CDR2 as YFSETQ.

The chain is built from TRBV10-3 and TRBJ2-4; 7 positions match TRBD1. The germline gives CDR1 ENHRY, CDR2 SYGVKD. The CDR3 consists of 13 residues. With V trimmed by 4 bases and J by 6 bases, 3 bases remained unmatched. Written as DNA, the CDR3 is TGTGCCATCAGTGGGGGACAGACAAACATTCAGTACTTC. This gives the protein CAISGGQTNIQYF.

This clonotype has ten or more counts. The chain has TRBV29-1 and TRBJ1-2; D might be TRBD1 (6 bases). The germline CDR1 and CDR2 sequences are SQVTM and ANQGSEA. The CDR3 is made up of 10 amino acids. V was cut by 3 bases and J by 8 bases, with 7 bases left in between. Here the CDR3 reads CSVDRGGYTF. In DNA form, the CDR3 reads TGCAGCGTTGACAGGGGCGGCTACACCTTC.

This clonotype appeared many times. The CDR3 here is CASSAGTSVPSPTDTQYF. The CDR3 DNA reads TGTGCCAGCTCGGCCGGGACTAGCGTACCATCCCCCACAGATACGCAGTATTTT. V gene TRBV18 combines with J gene TRBJ2-3; TRBD2 matches 10 bases. V dropped 6 bases and J dropped 2; count of bases not matched to a gene: 14. The CDR3 is made up of 18 amino acids. Germline V lookup: CDR1 KGHSH, CDR2 LQKENI.

This clonotype was seen more than once but under ten times. V gene TRBV11-3 combines with J gene TRBJ1-5; D unresolved. The V and J ends lost 1 base and 5 bases respectively, with 9 bases between them. Per the germline V gene, CDR1 is SGHNT and CDR2 is YENEEA. The CDR3 has 14 amino acids. The CDR3 region has the DNA TGTGCCAGCAGCTTAGCAGGCCCCGATCAGCCCCAGCATTTT. Translation: CASSLAGPDQPQHF.

This clonotype turned up a few times. J is TRBJ1-1 and V is TRBV10-3; TRBD1 might be the D (5 bases). The CDR3 contains 13 residues. V was shortened by 6 bases and J by 4 bases, with 12 bases between the two germline ends. Germline V gene sequence: CDR1 ENHRY, CDR2 SYGVKD. CDR3 region: CAISTGDSTEAFF. CDR3 coding DNA: TGTGCCATCAGCACGGGAGACAGCACTGAAGCTTTCTTT.

This clonotype appeared many times. The chain carries TRBV5-5 and TRBJ1-2, with D maybe TRBD1 (6 bases). The ends were cut back, 4 bases at V and 7 bases at J, with 20 bases in the middle. The length of the CDR3 is 15 residues. Germline lookup yields CDR1 SGHKS and CDR2 YYEKEE (reference sequence). CDR3 coding DNA: TGTGCCAGCAGCCGTGGGGGGCAGGGTTTCTCTGGCTACACCTTC. Encoded protein: CASSRGGQGFSGYTF.

This clonotype was observed at least ten times. The chain employs TRBV5-1 and TRBJ2-6; TRBD1 agrees at 7 bases. V trimming: 2 bases; J trimming: 4 bases; junction bases outside the gene matches: 18. Germline CDR1 reads SGHRS; CDR2 reads YFSETQ. CDR3 length equals 20 residues. DNA of the CDR3: TGCGCCAGCAGCTTCTCAACCGGAACAGGGGTATTAGCAGGGGCCAACGTCCTGACTTTC. Its protein product is CASSFSTGTGVLAGANVLTF.

The chain recombines TRBV7-2 with TRBJ1-2, with 7 bases fitting TRBD1. CDR3 length equals 15 residues. V dropped 3 bases and J dropped 8; count of bases not matched to a gene: 12. Germline V gives CDR1 SGHTA, CDR2 FQGNSA. The CDR3 DNA sequence: TGTGCCAGCAGCTTGGACAGGACCTCCTTTTTAGGCTACACCTTC. Translating gives CASSLDRTSFLGYTF.

This clonotype appeared many times. The CDR3 loop reads CASIAITGSQPQHF. The DNA of the CDR3 is TGTGCCAGCATCGCCATTACAGGGAGTCAGCCCCAGCATTTT. The chain joins TRBV6-5 to TRBJ1-5, with D possibly TRBD1 on 6 matching bases. The CDR3 covers 14 residues. V dropped 7 bases and J dropped 6 bases, with 16 bases sitting between them. From germline, CDR1 is MNHEY and CDR2 SVGAGI.

This clonotype was counted at least ten times. The chain couples TRBV6-6 to TRBJ2-5; D gene unclear. The germline V gene has CDR1 MNHNY and CDR2 SVGAGI (reference sequence). The V end was cut by 2 bases, the J end by 1 base, with 5 bases between. This CDR3 contains 13 residues. Here the CDR3 reads CASSYMAQETQYF. The CDR3 DNA is TGTGCCAGCAGTTACATGGCCCAAGAGACCCAGTACTTC.

This clonotype was seen many times. V gene TRBV12-3 or TRBV12-4 combines with J gene TRBJ1-6; D gene uncertain. Trimming shortened V by 2 bases and J by 11 bases, and 10 bases separated the two germline ends. This CDR3 contains 13 residues. CDR3 bases: TGTGCCAGCAGTTTAAACCAAATTCCACCCCTCCACTTT. It codes for CASSLNQIPPLHF.

At least ten counts were recorded for this clonotype. The chain carries TRBV6-6 and TRBJ2-3; 7 bases align to TRBD2. J lost 4 bases, V lost 7 bases, and 14 bases had no gene match. CDR1 is MNHNY and CDR2 is SVGAGI in the germline V gene (reference sequence). The CDR3 spans 16 residues. The CDR3 loop is CASISQAGYGADTQYF. In nucleotides, the CDR3 is TGTGCCAGCATATCTCAAGCGGGGTATGGGGCAGATACGCAGTATTTT.

There are many counts of this clonotype. This rearrangement joins TRBV7-9 to TRBJ1-1; D gene uncertain. The CDR3 spans 15 residues. The germline V and J ends were trimmed by 5 bases and 3 bases, with 16 bases remaining between them. Germline V gives CDR1 SEHNR, CDR2 FQNEAQ (reference sequence). The CDR3 nucleotides are TGTGCCAGCAGCCCACCGTTTATTTTGGACACTGAAGCTTTCTTT. Encoded protein: CASSPPFILDTEAFF.

There are many counts of this clonotype. The CDR3, as DNA: TGTGCCAGCAGCTTAGCCGGACTGGTAAATGAGCAGTTCTTC. This gives the protein CASSLAGLVNEQFF. The rearrangement joins TRBV11-3 to TRBJ2-1, with D maybe TRBD2 (5 bases). V was cut by 1 base and J by 7 bases, with 11 bases left in between. The CDR3 length is 14 residues. The germline CDR1 and CDR2 sequences are SGHNT and YENEEA.

This clonotype was seen a handful of times. The chain links TRBV18 to TRBJ2-7; D is possibly TRBD2 (6 bases). CDR3 size: 15 residues. Deletions cut 5 bases from V and 6 bases from J, with 20 bases between. Germline assignment: CDR1 KGHSH and CDR2 LQKENI. CDR3 region: CASSSQEGFGGEQYF. The CDR3 DNA follows: TGTGCCAGCTCATCCCAGGAGGGTTTCGGTGGCGAGCAGTACTTC.

The CDR3 DNA is TGCAGTGCTAGAGAGGGTAGCTTCCAAGAGACCCAGTACTTC. Its translation is CSAREGSFQETQYF. This chain connects TRBV20-1 to TRBJ2-5; D gene uncertain. The CDR3 has 14 residues. Between the trimmed V and J ends, which lost 0 bases and 1 base, there was a span of 9 bases. Germline V gene sequence: CDR1 DFQATT, CDR2 SNEGSKA (reference sequence).

The V call is TRBV12-3 or TRBV12-4, the J call TRBJ1-1; perhaps TRBD1 as D (5 bases). The CDR3 length is 11 residues. The V end was cut by 3 bases, the J end by 7 bases, with 6 bases between. CDR3 nucleotides: TGTGCCAGCAGTTTGGGGGATGAAGCTTTCTTT. It encodes CASSLGDEAFF.

At least ten counts were recorded for this clonotype. The chain couples TRBV4-3 to TRBJ1-5, with 9 bases lining up with TRBD1. V dropped 4 bases and J dropped 1; count of bases not matched to a gene: 2. CDR3 length: 15 amino acids. The germline CDR1 and CDR2 sequences are LGHNA and YSLEER. The DNA for the CDR3 is TGCGCCAGCAGCCTGGACAGGGGAAGCAATCAGCCCCAGCATTTT. Translated: CASSLDRGSNQPQHF.

In its sample, this clonotype was seen many times. The V call is TRBV5-6, the J call TRBJ1-1; possibly TRBD1 for D (5 bases). The V end was cut by 0 bases, the J end by 4 bases, with 13 bases between. The germline CDR1 and CDR2 sequences are SGHDT and YYEEEE. This CDR3 region has 15 residues. The DNA for the CDR3 is TGTGCCAGCAGCTTGGTTAGTGCGGGGGGCACTGAAGCTTTCTTT. This encodes CASSLVSAGGTEAFF.

This clonotype was counted ten times or more. The CDR3 DNA reads TGTGCCAGCAGCCTCGCGGCAGCGGGGGAAGAGACCCAGTACTTC. Translated, it gives CASSLAAAGEETQYF. The J gene is TRBJ2-5, the V gene TRBV6-2 or TRBV6-3; 8 nucleotides align to TRBD2. Trimming took 6 bases from V and 3 from J; bases not matched to a gene: 9. Germline V gene data show CDR1 as MNHEY and CDR2 as SVGEGT. The CDR3 totals 15 residues.

The chain uses TRBV20-1 and TRBJ2-3, with 11 bases matching TRBD2. The CDR3 is 15 residues long. CDR1 is DFQATT, CDR2 SNEGSKA, per germline (reference sequence). The ends lost 1 base at V and 8 bases at J; junction bases unmatched: 8. CDR3 sequence: CSARVVAGGLGTQYF. CDR3 sequence (DNA): TGCAGTGCTAGAGTGGTAGCGGGAGGGCTCGGTACGCAGTATTTT.